A single T cell receptor (beta chain) is shown here with its context. Produced via immunoSEQ multiplex PCR; TCRdb's table is partial and in-frame only. The sample has some 14,000 clones, 75% to 90% seen once; the top ten hold around 12%. These data originate in a study of technical replicates of blood from several donors. The V end was cut by 1 base, the J end by 4 bases, with 15 bases between. Per the germline V gene, CDR1 is SQVTM and CDR2 is ANQGSEA. The CDR3 is 15 residues long. The receptor was isolated from a human donor in good health. The material sequenced was PBMCs. The gene calls are TRBV29-1 and TRBJ2-3; D is unclear. The CDR3 DNA sequence: TGCAGCGTTGAAGTTGCGGAAAAGAGCCCAGATACGCAGTATTTT. It encodes CSVEVAEKSPDTQYF.